These 6 T cell receptor beta chains originate from one sample sequenced in a study of cytotoxic CD8 clonotypes in ibrutinib-treated CLL. Generated by immunoSEQ multiplex PCR, the TCRdb table keeps only in-frame clones and is missing some. The table lists about 63,000 clones, roughly 59% of them singletons. The sample consisted of PBMCs, taken after 12 months of ibrutinib treatment. The receptors originated from a human donor with chronic lymphocytic leukemia.

The genes are TRBV23-1 and TRBJ2-5; 10 bases fit TRBD1. TRBV23-1 is labeled an ORF, and its function is uncertain. This CDR3 is built from 13 residues. V shed 10 bases and J 3 bases; nucleotides not matched to a gene: 5. In nucleotides, the CDR3 is TGCGCCACCCGACAGGGGGCGAAAGAGACCCAGTACTTC. Its protein is CATRQGAKETQYF.

The table lists this clone with a few counts. The chain couples TRBV18 to TRBJ1-2, with D uncertain. V dropped 6 bases and J dropped 6 bases, with 23 bases sitting between them. CDR3 size: 16 residues. The germline V gene encodes CDR1 KGHSH and CDR2 LQKENI. The CDR3 bases are TGTGCCAGCTCGGCCCCGGCGACACCCCCTTGGGATGGCTACACCTTC. Translated: CASSAPATPPWDGYTF.

V usage is TRBV18 and J usage is TRBJ2-1, with TRBD2 matching 11 bases. Germline CDR1 reads KGHSH; CDR2 reads LQKENI. The CDR3 is 16 amino acids. V lost 4 bases to trimming and J lost 3 bases; unmatched junction nucleotides: 5. As DNA, the CDR3 is TGTGCCAGCTCACACGGGACTAGCGGAGTCTACAATGAGCAGTTCTTC. This translates into CASSHGTSGVYNEQFF.

This clone was seen only a few times. This chain joins TRBV11-2 and TRBJ2-1; D gene uncertain. The germline CDR1 and CDR2 sequences are SGHAT and FQNNGV. The CDR3 loop spans 15 amino acids. Trimming shortened V by 5 bases and J by 2 bases, and 13 bases separated the two germline ends. The CDR3, as DNA: TGTGCCAGCAGCGGTTTAACCACCCCCTACAATGAGCAGTTCTTC. Translating gives CASSGLTTPYNEQFF.

This clone was observed a handful of times. The rearrangement links TRBV5-1 to TRBJ2-6; tentatively, D is TRBD1 (5 bases). The V gene's germline CDR1 is SGHRS and CDR2 YFSETQ. V lost 3 bases and J lost 1, with 5 bases in between. The CDR3 loop spans 14 amino acids. Here the CDR3 DNA reads TGCGCCAGCAGCTCAGGGTCTGGGGCCAACGTCCTGACTTTC. Amino acid sequence: CASSSGSGANVLTF.

The chain employs TRBV19 and TRBJ2-5; a possible D gene is TRBD2 (7 bases). The CDR3 is 15 amino acids. CDR1 and CDR2 from the germline V gene are LNHDA and SQIVND (reference sequence). Trimming removed 3 bases from V and 3 bases from J, with 14 bases in between. Here the CDR3 DNA reads TGTGCCAGTAGTATGCTGGCGGGGGCCAAAGAGACCCAGTACTTC. It translates to CASSMLAGAKETQYF.